This T cell receptor beta chain came from a study of cytomegalovirus exposure and HLA in healthy donors. Vbeta (60) and Jbeta (13) primers were used in the PCR. Clones were read by immunoSEQ multiplex PCR, and TCRdb kept only the in-frame ones, dropping some. This table lists 100,000 to 150,000 clones. Study-wide findings and caveats: Rare TCR sequences dominated, though some public TCRs recurred in many donors. V segments that were indistinguishable, TRBV6-2 and TRBV6-3 among them, were omitted from analysis.

Worth noting for this clone: Its antigen is unknown.

Germline V gene data show CDR1 as SGHDT and CDR2 as YYEEEE. Trimming took 4 bases from V and 7 from J, leaving 17 bases between them. The CDR3 loop spans 14 amino acids. The receptor's source is a man aged 25 to 40 in good health and CMV-seronegative. Specimen: PBMCs. The chain recombines TRBV5-6 with TRBJ1-2, with D possibly being TRBD1 (5 bases). CDR3 bases: TGTGCCAGCAGCCTGGGCGGGGCAGGCTTTGGCTACACCTTC. Translated: CASSLGGAGFGYTF.